The source of this TCR beta chain is a study of T cells in Graves' hyperthyroidism and ophthalmopathy. The study, taken as a whole, reports: Most clonotypes that expanded in the thyroid above 0.001 also showed up in blood.

Turning to this clonotype: Its antigen is not known. A read error may produce the germline difference seen at one junction end.

This CDR3 is 14 amino acids long. Amplification of TCR beta CDR3 regions used RNA as the template. The study used the HTBI primer set for a first-round RT-PCR of the TCR CDR3. TCRdb fed the multiplex PCR reads into MiXCR, producing one record per CDR3 protein. In the table there are a few hundred thousand distinct CDR3 sequences, around a sixth of which are singletons. This TCR came from a woman aged 50 to 60 with Graves' hyperthyroidism. This chain connects TRBV12-3 or TRBV12-4 to TRBJ2-5; D gene unclear. The material sequenced was blood. The chain's CDR3 is CVSSSRTEEKTQYF. Written as DNA, the CDR3 is TGTGTCAGCAGTTCCCGGACGGAAGAGAAGACCCAGTACTTC.